The entry that follows covers one T cell receptor (beta chain) sequence. These data are taken from a study of cytomegalovirus exposure and HLA in healthy donors. This CDR3 is built from 15 residues. Deletions cut 3 bases from V and 2 bases from J, with 11 bases between. Germline V gene lookup returns CDR1 MDHEN and CDR2 SYDVKM. This PCR relied on a set of 60 Vbeta primers and 13 Jbeta primers. Data came from immunoSEQ multiplex PCR; TCRdb stores just in-frame clones and leaves some out. The repertoire holds 40,000 or so clones, with about 60% as singletons. The TCR originated in a human donor in good health. The rearrangement joins TRBV28 to TRBJ1-5; D is perhaps TRBD1 (5 bases). The specimen was PBMCs. The CDR3 nucleotides read TGTGCCAGCAGTTTGCGGGGCGGGGGCAATCAGCCCCAGCATTTT. Translating it yields CASSLRGGGNQPQHF.